This T cell receptor beta chain was recovered during a study of early T cells in non-severe SARS-CoV-2 infection. Study context: The chains were unpaired, and the sequenced material was bulk RNA from unsorted whole blood. Study observations and caveats: Using VDJdb, the matching emphasized anti-spike CD8 responses while missing private and CD4 specificities.

The CDR3 is made up of 15 amino acids. V shed 3 bases, J shed 3 bases, and the junction held 8 bases outside the gene matches. Germline V gene sequence: CDR1 DFQATT, CDR2 SNEGSKA (reference sequence). Researchers attached unique molecular identifiers to individual cDNA molecules. TCRdb re-derived calls from the 5' RACE reads in MiXCR, one entry per CDR3 protein. Among just over 95,000 distinct CDR3 sequences listed, approximately 11% were seen once. About this clonotype itself: The antigen is unknown.

Sequencing was carried out using whole blood. The chain combines TRBV20-1 with TRBJ2-3; 8 bases are shared with TRBD2. This receptor was taken from an adult who was a healthcare worker with PCR-confirmed SARS-CoV-2 infection or an uninfected control (not recorded which). CDR3 nucleotide sequence: TGCAGTGCTAGGCCCGCGGGGGGCGCAACAGATACGCAGTATTTT. Translated, it gives CSARPAGGATDTQYF.